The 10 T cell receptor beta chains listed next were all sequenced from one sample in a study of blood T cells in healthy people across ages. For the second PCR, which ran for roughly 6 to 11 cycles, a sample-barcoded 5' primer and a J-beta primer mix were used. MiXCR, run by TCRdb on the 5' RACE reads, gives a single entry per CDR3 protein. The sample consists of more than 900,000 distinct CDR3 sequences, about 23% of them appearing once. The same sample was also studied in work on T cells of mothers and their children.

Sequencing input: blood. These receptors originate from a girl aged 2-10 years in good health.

DNA for the CDR3: TGTGCCATCAGCGACGTCGGGGGCAATCAGCCCCAGCATTTT. This encodes CAISDVGGNQPQHF. The gene calls are TRBV10-3 and TRBJ1-5; D remains ambiguous. Per germline, CDR1 ENHRY and CDR2 SYGVKD. Trimming removed 6 bases at V and 2 bases at J, with 11 bases between. The CDR3 has 14 amino acids.

DNA for the CDR3: TGTGCCAGCAGCCTTGAAGGGGTAGGCAATCAGCCCCAGCATTTT. It codes for CASSLEGVGNQPQHF. The rearrangement joins TRBV7-8 to TRBJ1-5; a possible D gene is TRBD1 (5 bases). The CDR3 contains 15 residues. Trimming took off 5 bases at V and 2 bases at J, with 13 bases between the two ends. The V gene's germline CDR1 is SGHVS and CDR2 FQNEAQ.

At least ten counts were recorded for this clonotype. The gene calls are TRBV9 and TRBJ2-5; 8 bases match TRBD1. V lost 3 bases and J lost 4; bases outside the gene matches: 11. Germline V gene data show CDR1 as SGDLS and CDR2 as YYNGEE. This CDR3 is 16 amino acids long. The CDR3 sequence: CASSGQGAGWLETQYF. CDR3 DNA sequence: TGTGCCAGCAGCGGGCAGGGGGCCGGTTGGTTAGAGACCCAGTACTTC.

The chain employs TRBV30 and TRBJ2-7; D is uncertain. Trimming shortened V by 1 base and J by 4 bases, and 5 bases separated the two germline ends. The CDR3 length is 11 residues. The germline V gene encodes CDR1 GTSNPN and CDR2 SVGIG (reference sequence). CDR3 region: CAWSGIYEQYF. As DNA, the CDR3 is TGTGCCTGGAGTGGCATATACGAGCAGTACTTC.

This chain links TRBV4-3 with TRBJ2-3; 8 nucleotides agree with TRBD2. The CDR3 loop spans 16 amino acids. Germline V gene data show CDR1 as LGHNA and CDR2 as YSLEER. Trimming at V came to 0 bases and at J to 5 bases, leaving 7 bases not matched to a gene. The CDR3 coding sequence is TGCGCCAGCAGCCAAGAGCGGGGGGCCAAGGGAGATACGCAGTATTTT. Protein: CASSQERGAKGDTQYF.

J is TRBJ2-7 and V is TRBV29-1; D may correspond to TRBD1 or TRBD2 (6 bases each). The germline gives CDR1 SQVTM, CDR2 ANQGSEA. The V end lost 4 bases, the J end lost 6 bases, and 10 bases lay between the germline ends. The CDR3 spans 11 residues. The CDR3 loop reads CSVGGGLEQYF. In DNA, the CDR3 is TGCAGCGTTGGAGGGGGGCTCGAGCAGTACTTC.

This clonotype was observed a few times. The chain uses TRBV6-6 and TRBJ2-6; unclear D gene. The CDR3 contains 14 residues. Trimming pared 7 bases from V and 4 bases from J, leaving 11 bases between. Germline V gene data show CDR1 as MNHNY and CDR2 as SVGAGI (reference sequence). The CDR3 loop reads CASTWTPGANVLTF. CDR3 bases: TGTGCCAGCACCTGGACCCCCGGGGCCAACGTCCTGACTTTC.

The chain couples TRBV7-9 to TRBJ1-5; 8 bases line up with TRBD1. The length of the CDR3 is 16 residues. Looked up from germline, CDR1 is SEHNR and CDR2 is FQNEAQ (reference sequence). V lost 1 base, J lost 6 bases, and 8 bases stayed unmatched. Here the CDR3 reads CASSLGGTGISQPQHF. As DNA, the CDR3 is TGTGCCAGCAGCTTAGGAGGGACAGGCATCAGTCAGCCCCAGCATTTT.

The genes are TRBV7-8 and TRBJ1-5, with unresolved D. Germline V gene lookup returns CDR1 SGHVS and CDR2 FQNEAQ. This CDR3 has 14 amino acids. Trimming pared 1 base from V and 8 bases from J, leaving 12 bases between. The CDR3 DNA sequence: TGTGCCAGCAGCTTAGGGGGTATTGGGAAGCCCCAGCATTTT. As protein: CASSLGGIGKPQHF.

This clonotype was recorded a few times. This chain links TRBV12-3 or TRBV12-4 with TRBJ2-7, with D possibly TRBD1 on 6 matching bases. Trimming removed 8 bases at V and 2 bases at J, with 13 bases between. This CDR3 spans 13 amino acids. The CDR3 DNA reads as TGTGCCAGCTCGCTGAAGGGGGCCTACGAGCAGTACTTC. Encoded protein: CASSLKGAYEQYF.